This T cell receptor beta chain was sequenced during a study of tumor-infiltrating lymphocytes in localized non-small cell lung cancer. CDR3 length: 16 amino acids. The V gene's germline CDR1 is SGHNT and CDR2 YYREEE (reference sequence). Trimming stripped 4 bases from V and 4 bases from J, with 17 bases between. Profiling relied on immunoSEQ multiplex PCR, and the TCRdb table lists in-frame clones only, not all of them. The sample lists some 6,600 clones, around 70% seen once, with 12% in the top ten. The chain carries TRBV5-4 and TRBJ2-2; D uncertain. Sequenced material: lung tumor tissue. This clonotype originated in a human donor with non-small cell lung cancer. The CDR3 loop reads CASSGVGRCATGELFF. The CDR3 bases are TGTGCCAGCAGCGGGGTTGGTAGGTGTGCCACCGGGGAGCTGTTTTTT.